The rows below give T cell receptor beta chains drawn from one sample of a study of T cell responses to AZD1222 COVID-19 vaccine. Sequencing used immunoSEQ multiplex PCR; TCRdb keeps in-frame clones, though not all of them. The sample carries fewer than 200,000 clones, about 92% recorded once. The source material was peripheral blood, sampled on day 0 of AZD1222 vaccination. Every receptor here comes from an adult in good health. Each CDR3 is given without its conserved first and last residue.

j_gene	v_gene	CDR3aa
TRBJ2-7	TRBV6-5	ASRNSAGRGEQY
TRBJ1-2	TRBV2	ASIRTEGYT
TRBJ1-4	TRBV25-1	ASSEYTSSELF
TRBJ1-1	TRBV5-1	ASSLVGGQGMNTEAF
TRBJ1-6	TRBV19	ASSMGQGINSPLH
TRBJ1-2	TRBV18	ASSRQGDYGYT
TRBJ2-7	TRBV10-2	ASSGGTGYEEQY
TRBJ2-7	TRBV15	AIGGGYDEQY
TRBJ1-2	TRBV25-1	ASSEYAGADYGYT
TRBJ2-7	TRBV29-1	SVATGGSSYEQY
TRBJ1-2	TRBV2	ASNEGRGDYGYT
TRBJ1-2	TRBV2	ASSPTGPGLSGYT
TRBJ1-2	TRBV27	ASSAYRDGYT
TRBJ1-2	TRBV18	ASSYISPEGGYT
TRBJ2-1	TRBV7-2	ASSLFSSGSGSYNEQF
TRBJ1-2	TRBV14	ASSQVDGGPLGYGYT
TRBJ2-2	TRBV9	ASSVRLAGGQTGELF
TRBJ2-2	TRBV5-4	ASSLVGTNTGELF
TRBJ2-2	TRBV7-9	ASSLRGLYTGELF
TRBJ2-3	TRBV12-5	ASGSGHSTDTQY
TRBJ1-5	TRBV28	ASSRLRSNQPQH
TRBJ1-6	TRBV10-3	AIRKEFGNSPLH
TRBJ2-7	TRBV7-2	ASSLDGTYEQY
TRBJ2-1	TRBV12-3/TRBV12-4	ASSLGFGDEQF
TRBJ2-3	TRBV18	ASSRPDSDTQY
TRBJ2-3	TRBV30	AYLRSGRGDTQY
TRBJ2-1	TRBV27	ASSAQTSGRVYNEQF
TRBJ1-4	TRBV27	ASSRQGEEKLF
TRBJ1-1	TRBV19	ASHGDRDRMNTEAF
TRBJ1-5	TRBV19	ASSIEVGNQPQH
TRBJ2-2	TRBV27	ASSLSRGLRGELF
TRBJ1-1	TRBV10-3	AISDREAAAF
TRBJ2-7	TRBV7-9	ASSMVMTSGSRYEQY
TRBJ1-1	TRBV11-2	ASSLLKRNTEAF
TRBJ2-3	TRBV6-4	ASSYDHTQY
TRBJ2-1	TRBV3-1/TRBV3-2	ASSQVPYNEQF
TRBJ2-1	TRBV2	ASSDGTSGGEQF
TRBJ1-1	TRBV11-2	ASSAWDNSNTEAF
TRBJ2-7	TRBV5-1	ASSLRLASYEQY
TRBJ2-1	TRBV5-1	ASSQVGAGNEQF
TRBJ2-5	TRBV11-2	ASSVTGGPPQETQY
TRBJ2-4	TRBV29-1	SAVLGGKNIQY
TRBJ2-7	TRBV4-1	ASSQDRAGAYEQY
TRBJ2-2	TRBV29-1	SVVNPNAGELF
TRBJ1-6	TRBV19	ASSIFGGWDSPLH
TRBJ2-1	TRBV7-8	ASSPTTGSNEQF
TRBJ1-1	TRBV25-1	ASRGVNTEAF
TRBJ1-3	TRBV12-3/TRBV12-4	ASTGGGNTIY